These 14 T cell receptor beta chains were all obtained from the same sample, sequenced in a study of sequential checkpoint blockade in melanoma. The repertoire was sequenced with immunoSEQ multiplex PCR; TCRdb's copy has only in-frame clones and lacks some. The sample holds about 3,600 clones, approximately 30% seen once. Documented treatment: randomized to nivolumab then ipilimumab (arm A) or the reverse (arm B). The sequences come from tumor tissue (inferred from file names), collected from a patient given nivolumab and ipilimumab in sequence. The origin of the receptors is a human donor with melanoma.

The table lists this clone with a count of one. V gene TRBV12-2 combines with J gene TRBJ2-7; TRBD2, as called in the table, went unchecked against the DNA. TRBV12-2 is flagged as a pseudogene. The CDR3 totals 16 residues. CDR3 bases: TGTGCAAGTCGCTTAGAGCGGCCTGGCTGGCGCTACGAGCAGTACGTC. It codes for CASRLERPGWRYEQYV.

Within the sample, this clone is medium-sized. The J gene is TRBJ1-1, the V gene TRBV30, with D possibly TRBD1 on 6 matching bases. Trimming stripped 5 bases from V and 4 bases from J, with 14 bases between. This CDR3 has 13 residues. Germline CDR1 reads GTSNPN; CDR2 reads SVGIG (reference sequence). CDR3 region: CAWRSKGVTEAFF. DNA for the CDR3: TGTGCCTGGCGATCGAAGGGGGTCACTGAAGCTTTCTTT.

By frequency in the sample, this clone is medium-sized. The genes are TRBV19 and TRBJ1-1; D call uncertain. The CDR3 length is 14 residues. The V end was cut by 3 bases, the J end by 1 base, with 9 bases between. Germline V gene sequence: CDR1 LNHDA, CDR2 SQIVND (reference sequence). The CDR3 loop is CASSIGETNTEAFF. CDR3 coding DNA: TGTGCCAGTAGTATTGGGGAGACGAACACTGAAGCTTTCTTT.

The chain carries TRBV18 and TRBJ2-2; D is unclear. Looked up from germline, CDR1 is KGHSH and CDR2 is LQKENI. V shed 0 bases and J shed 7 bases, with 15 bases lying between them. There are 16 residues in the CDR3. CDR3 sequence reads: CASSPPWPLPSGELFF. In DNA form, the CDR3 reads TGTGCCAGCTCACCACCGTGGCCGCTCCCAAGCGGGGAGCTGTTTTTT.

This sequence joins TRBV28 and TRBJ2-2; weak D call: TRBD1 (6 bases). CDR3 length equals 16 residues. Germline values: CDR1 MDHEN, CDR2 SYDVKM. The germline V and J ends were trimmed by 3 bases and 0 bases, with 11 bases remaining between them. The CDR3 region has the DNA TGTGCCAGCAGTTTTGAGTCAGGGGCGAACACCGGGGAGCTGTTTTTT. It codes for CASSFESGANTGELFF.

The sample holds a few counts of this clone. The rearrangement links TRBV18 to TRBJ1-5; 12 nucleotides match TRBD1. CDR3 length equals 17 residues. Germline V gives CDR1 KGHSH, CDR2 LQKENI. After removal of 4 bases from V and 7 bases from J, the junction contained 11 bases not matched to a gene. The CDR3 sequence: CASSHVGDRGQGQPQHF. The CDR3 DNA is TGTGCCAGCTCACATGTTGGGGACAGGGGGCAAGGGCAGCCCCAGCATTTT.

This sequence joins TRBV18 and TRBJ2-1, with TRBD2 matching 11 bases. This CDR3 region has 15 residues. Germline-derived CDR1 and CDR2 are KGHSH and LQKENI. The trim removed 3 bases at V and 7 bases at J, leaving 5 bases unmatched. The CDR3 DNA reads TGTGCCAGCTCACCGGAACTAGCGGGAGTTAATGAGCAGTTCTTC. Its translation is CASSPELAGVNEQFF.

This clone counts as medium-sized. The chain links TRBV28 to TRBJ1-4, with D unresolved. The CDR3 runs to 14 residues. Germline V gene data show CDR1 as MDHEN and CDR2 as SYDVKM. V lost 3 bases, J lost 2 bases, and 7 bases lay in between. The CDR3 loop is CASSFQGTNEKLFF. The CDR3 bases are TGTGCCAGCAGTTTTCAAGGGACTAATGAAAAACTGTTTTTT. The whole variable domain, remainder taken from reference TRBV28 and TRBJ1-4, is DVKVTQSSRYLVKRTGEKVFLECVQDMDHENMFWYRQDPGLGLRLIYFSYDVKMKEKGDIPEGYSVSREKKERFSLILESASTNQTSMYLCASSFQGTNEKLFFGSGTQLSVL.

The chain employs TRBV5-1 and TRBJ1-1; 8 bases align to TRBD1. The CDR3 extends over 17 amino acids. V gave up 5 bases and J gave up 6 bases; unmatched junction bases: 18. Germline V gene sequence: CDR1 SGHRS, CDR2 YFSETQ. This chain's CDR3 is CASSQLRTGGGRAEAFF. CDR3 nucleotides: TGCGCCAGCAGTCAGCTTCGCACAGGGGGAGGACGCGCTGAAGCTTTCTTT. The full variable domain, in which reference TRBV5-1 and TRBJ1-1 provide the parts outside the CDR3, is KAGVTQTPRYLIKTRGQQVTLSCSPISGHRSVSWYQQTPGQGLQFLFEYFSETQRNKGNFPGRFSGRQFSNSRSEMNVSTLELGDSALYLCASSQLRTGGGRAEAFFGQGTRLTVV.

This clone turned up a few times. The V call is TRBV9, the J call TRBJ1-1; no firm D call. There are 13 residues in the CDR3. V lost 0 bases and J lost 4, with 7 bases in between. Per the germline V gene, CDR1 is SGDLS and CDR2 is YYNGEE. The CDR3 sequence: CASSVDLGTEAFF. Here the CDR3 DNA reads TGTGCCAGCAGCGTAGACCTTGGCACTGAAGCTTTCTTT.

V gene TRBV18 combines with J gene TRBJ2-7, with D possibly matching TRBD2 (5 bases). The V gene lost 2 bases and the J gene lost 3 bases, with 14 bases spanning the gap. CDR3 length equals 15 residues. The germline V gene encodes CDR1 KGHSH and CDR2 LQKENI. The CDR3, as DNA: TGTGCCAGCTCACCAGCGGGTCAGGCTATCTACGAGCAGTACTTC. Translated: CASSPAGQAIYEQYF. The complete variable domain, with remaining parts taken from reference TRBV18 and TRBJ2-7, reads NAGVMQNPRHLVRRRGQEARLRCSPMKGHSHVYWYRQLPEEGLKFMVYLQKENIIDESGMPKERFSAEFPKEGPSILRIQQVVRGDSAAYFCASSPAGQAIYEQYFGPGTRLTVT.

This clone has more than one count but fewer than ten. V is TRBV6-8 and J is TRBJ1-1; D possibly corresponds to TRBD1 (5 bases). The ends were cut back, 6 bases at V and 7 bases at J, with 18 bases in the middle. The germline V gene encodes CDR1 MNHGY and CDR2 SAAAGT. The CDR3 extends over 14 amino acids. The CDR3 protein is CASRSPGSKGEAFF. In DNA form, the CDR3 reads TGTGCCAGCAGATCACCAGGGAGTAAAGGTGAAGCTTTCTTT.

Sample share makes this clone medium-sized. The gene calls are TRBV6-8 and TRBJ2-5; 10 bases line up with TRBD2. Germline V gene sequence: CDR1 MNHGY, CDR2 SAAAGT. CDR3 length: 16 amino acids. V shed 8 bases and J 5 bases; nucleotides not matched to a gene: 14. The DNA of the CDR3 is TGTGCCAGCGGAGCCCTAGCGGGAGTCTCCCCCGAGACCCAGTACTTC. Its protein product is CASGALAGVSPETQYF.

The V call is TRBV5-1, the J call TRBJ1-4; D is uncertain. The germline gives CDR1 SGHRS, CDR2 YFSETQ. This CDR3 comprises 15 residues. Trimming cost V 2 bases and J 2 bases, with 10 bases left between them. Here the CDR3 reads CASSLDGLTNEKLFF. The CDR3 coding sequence is TGCGCCAGCAGCTTAGACGGTTTGACTAATGAAAAACTGTTTTTT.